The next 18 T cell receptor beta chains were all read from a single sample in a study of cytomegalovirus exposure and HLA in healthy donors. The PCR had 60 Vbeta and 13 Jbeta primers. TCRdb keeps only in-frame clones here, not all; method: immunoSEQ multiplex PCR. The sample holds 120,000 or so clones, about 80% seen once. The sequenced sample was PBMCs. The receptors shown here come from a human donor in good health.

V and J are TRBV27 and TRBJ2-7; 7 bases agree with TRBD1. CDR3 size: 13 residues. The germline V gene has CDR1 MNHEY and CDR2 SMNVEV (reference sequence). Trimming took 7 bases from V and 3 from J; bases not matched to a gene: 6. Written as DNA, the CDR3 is TGTGCCAGCAAAAATACAGGGGTCTACGAGCAGTACTTC. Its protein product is CASKNTGVYEQYF.

The CDR3 DNA is TGTGCCAGCAGCGTAGACCCTGACTCGGATTCACCCCTCCACTTT. This translates into CASSVDPDSDSPLHF. This rearrangement joins TRBV9 to TRBJ1-6; D uncertain. Germline V CDR1 and CDR2: SGDLS, YYNGEE. The CDR3 totals 15 residues. V gave up 0 bases and J gave up 8 bases, with 12 bases separating them.

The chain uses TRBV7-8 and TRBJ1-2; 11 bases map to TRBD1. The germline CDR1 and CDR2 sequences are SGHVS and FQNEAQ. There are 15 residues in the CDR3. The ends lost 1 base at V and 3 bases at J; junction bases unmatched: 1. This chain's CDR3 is CASSLGGQGDYGYTF. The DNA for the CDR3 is TGTGCCAGCAGCTTAGGGGGACAGGGGGACTATGGCTACACCTTC.

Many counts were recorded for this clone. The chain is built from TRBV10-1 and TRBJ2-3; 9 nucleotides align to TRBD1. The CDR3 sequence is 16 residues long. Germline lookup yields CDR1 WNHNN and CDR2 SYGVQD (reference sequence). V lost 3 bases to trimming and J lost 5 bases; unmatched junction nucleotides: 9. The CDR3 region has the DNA TGCGCCAGCAGTGAATCCCCGGGACAGGGTAGAGATACGCAGTATTTT. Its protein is CASSESPGQGRDTQYF.

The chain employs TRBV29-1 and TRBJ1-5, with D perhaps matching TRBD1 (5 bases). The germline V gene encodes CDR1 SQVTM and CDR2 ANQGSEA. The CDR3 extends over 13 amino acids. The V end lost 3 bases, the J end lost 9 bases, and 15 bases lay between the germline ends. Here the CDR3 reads CSVDGPDGGPQHF. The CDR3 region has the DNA TGCAGCGTTGATGGTCCGGACGGGGGGCCCCAGCATTTT.

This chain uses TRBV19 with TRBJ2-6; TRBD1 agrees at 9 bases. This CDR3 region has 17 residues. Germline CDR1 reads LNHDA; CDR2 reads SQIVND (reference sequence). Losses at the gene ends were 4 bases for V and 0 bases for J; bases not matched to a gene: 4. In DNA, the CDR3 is TGTGCCAGTAGTAAGGGACAGGGCCCCTCTGGGGCCAACGTCCTGACTTTC. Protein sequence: CASSKGQGPSGANVLTF. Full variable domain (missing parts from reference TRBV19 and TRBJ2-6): DGGITQSPKYLFRKEGQNVTLSCEQNLNHDAMYWYRQDPGQGLRLIYYSQIVNDFQKGDIAEGYSVSREKKESFPLTVTSAQKNPTAFYLCASSKGQGPSGANVLTFGAGSRLTVL.

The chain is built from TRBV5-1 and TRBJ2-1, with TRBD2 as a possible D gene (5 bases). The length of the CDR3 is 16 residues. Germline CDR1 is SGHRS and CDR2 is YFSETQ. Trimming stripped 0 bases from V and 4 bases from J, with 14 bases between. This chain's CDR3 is CASSLAPGVTYNEQFF. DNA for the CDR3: TGCGCCAGCAGCTTGGCCCCCGGGGTGACTTACAATGAGCAGTTCTTC. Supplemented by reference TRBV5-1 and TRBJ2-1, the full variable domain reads KAGVTQTPRYLIKTRGQQVTLSCSPISGHRSVSWYQQTPGQGLQFLFEYFSETQRNKGNFPGRFSGRQFSNSRSEMNVSTLELGDSALYLCASSLAPGVTYNEQFFGPGTRLTVL.

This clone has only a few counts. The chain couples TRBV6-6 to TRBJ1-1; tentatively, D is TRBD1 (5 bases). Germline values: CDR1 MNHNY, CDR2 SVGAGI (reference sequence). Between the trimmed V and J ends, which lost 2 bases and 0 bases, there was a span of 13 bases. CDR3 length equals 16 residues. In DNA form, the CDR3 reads TGTGCCAGCAGTTACAGTCAGGGAATTTTGAACACTGAAGCTTTCTTT. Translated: CASSYSQGILNTEAFF.

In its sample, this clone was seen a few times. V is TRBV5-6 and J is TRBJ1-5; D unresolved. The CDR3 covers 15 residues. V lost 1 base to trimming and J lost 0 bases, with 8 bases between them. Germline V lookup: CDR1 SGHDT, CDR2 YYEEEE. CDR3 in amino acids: CASSLFGDSNQPQHF. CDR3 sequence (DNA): TGTGCCAGCAGCTTGTTCGGGGATAGCAATCAGCCCCAGCATTTT.

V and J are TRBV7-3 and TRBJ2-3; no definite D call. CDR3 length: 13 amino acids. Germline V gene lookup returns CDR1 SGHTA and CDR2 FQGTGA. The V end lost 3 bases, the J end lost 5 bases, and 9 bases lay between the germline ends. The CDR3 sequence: CASSLSSVDTQYF. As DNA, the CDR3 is TGTGCCAGCAGCTTGTCATCGGTAGATACGCAGTATTTT.

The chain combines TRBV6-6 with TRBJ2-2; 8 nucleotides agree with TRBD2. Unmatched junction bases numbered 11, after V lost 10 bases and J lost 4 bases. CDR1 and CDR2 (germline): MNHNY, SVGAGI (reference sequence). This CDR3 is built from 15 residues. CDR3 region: CAISQNGGATGELFF. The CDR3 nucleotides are TGTGCCATTTCCCAGAACGGGGGGGCCACCGGGGAGCTGTTTTTT.

CDR3 bases: TGTGCCAGCAGCTCTCGACAGGGCGTGTCGCCCCAGCATTTT. It encodes CASSSRQGVSPQHF. The gene calls are TRBV28 and TRBJ1-5; 7 nucleotides agree with TRBD1. The V segment lost 6 bases and the J segment 9 bases; nucleotides outside the gene matches: 11. From germline, CDR1 is MDHEN and CDR2 SYDVKM. This CDR3 has 14 amino acids.

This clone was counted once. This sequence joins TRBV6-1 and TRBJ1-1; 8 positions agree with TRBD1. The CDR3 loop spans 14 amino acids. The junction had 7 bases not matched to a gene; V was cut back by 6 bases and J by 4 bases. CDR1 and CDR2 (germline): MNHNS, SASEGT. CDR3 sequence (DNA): TGTGCCAGCAGAGCGGAAACAGGGGGCACTGAAGCTTTCTTT. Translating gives CASRAETGGTEAFF.

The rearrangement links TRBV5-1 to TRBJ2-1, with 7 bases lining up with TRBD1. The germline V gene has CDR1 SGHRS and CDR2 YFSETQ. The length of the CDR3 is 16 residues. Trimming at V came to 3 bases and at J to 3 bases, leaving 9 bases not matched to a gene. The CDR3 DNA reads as TGCGCCAGCAGCTCCCTACGGACAGGCGACTACAATGAGCAGTTCTTC. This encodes CASSSLRTGDYNEQFF.

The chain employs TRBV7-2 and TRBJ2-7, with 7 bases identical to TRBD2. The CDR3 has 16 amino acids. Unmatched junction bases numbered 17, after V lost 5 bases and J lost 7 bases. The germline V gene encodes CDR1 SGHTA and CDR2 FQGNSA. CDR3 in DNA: TGTGCCAGCAGCCAAAGAAGACTAGCATTTTCGGGTGAGCAGTACTTC. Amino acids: CASSQRRLAFSGEQYF.

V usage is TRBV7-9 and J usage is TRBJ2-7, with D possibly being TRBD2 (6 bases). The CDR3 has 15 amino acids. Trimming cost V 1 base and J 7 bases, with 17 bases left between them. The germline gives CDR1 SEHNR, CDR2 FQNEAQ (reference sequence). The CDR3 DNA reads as TGTGCCAGCAGCTTAGGTAGCGGCACCTCCGAAGAGCAGTACTTC. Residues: CASSLGSGTSEEQYF.

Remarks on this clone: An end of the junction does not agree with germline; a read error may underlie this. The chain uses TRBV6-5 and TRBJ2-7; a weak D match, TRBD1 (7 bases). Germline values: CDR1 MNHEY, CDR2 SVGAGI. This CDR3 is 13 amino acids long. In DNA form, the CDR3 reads TGTGCCAGCAGTTACTCGAGAGGAGGGGGCGCGAGCTTC. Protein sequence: CASSYSRGGGASF.

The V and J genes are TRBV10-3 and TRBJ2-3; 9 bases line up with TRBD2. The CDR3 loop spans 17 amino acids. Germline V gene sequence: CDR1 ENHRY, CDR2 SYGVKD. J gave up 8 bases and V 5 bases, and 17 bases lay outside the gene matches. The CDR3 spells CAISPGEGAGGGGTQYF. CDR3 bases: TGTGCCATCAGTCCCGGAGAGGGAGCGGGGGGCGGGGGTACGCAGTATTTT.